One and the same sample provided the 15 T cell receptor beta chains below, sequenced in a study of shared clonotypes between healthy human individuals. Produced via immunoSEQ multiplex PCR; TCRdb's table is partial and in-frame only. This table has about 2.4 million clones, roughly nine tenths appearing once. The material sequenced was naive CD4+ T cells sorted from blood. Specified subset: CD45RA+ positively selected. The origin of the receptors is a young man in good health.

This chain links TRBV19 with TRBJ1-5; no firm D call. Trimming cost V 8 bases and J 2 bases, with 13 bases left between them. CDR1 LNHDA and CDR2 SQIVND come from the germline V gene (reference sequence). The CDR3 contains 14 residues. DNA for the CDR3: TGTGCCAGTCGTTACGTGGACGGCAATCAGCCCCAGCATTTT. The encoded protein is CASRYVDGNQPQHF.

The CDR3 DNA reads TGTGCCAGCAGCCAAGGCCCAAACTACAATGAGCAGTTCTTC. It yields the protein CASSQGPNYNEQFF. V and J are TRBV14 and TRBJ2-1, with D hard to call. The germline gives CDR1 SGHDN, CDR2 FVKESK. The CDR3 is 14 residues long. V was trimmed by 1 base and J by 3 bases, leaving 7 bases between them.

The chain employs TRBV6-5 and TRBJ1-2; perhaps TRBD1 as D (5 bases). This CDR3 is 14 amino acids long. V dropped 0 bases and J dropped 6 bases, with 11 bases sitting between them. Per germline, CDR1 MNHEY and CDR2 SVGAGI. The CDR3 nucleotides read TGTGCCAGCAGTTACTCGGCAGGGAGTAATGGCTACACCTTC. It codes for CASSYSAGSNGYTF.

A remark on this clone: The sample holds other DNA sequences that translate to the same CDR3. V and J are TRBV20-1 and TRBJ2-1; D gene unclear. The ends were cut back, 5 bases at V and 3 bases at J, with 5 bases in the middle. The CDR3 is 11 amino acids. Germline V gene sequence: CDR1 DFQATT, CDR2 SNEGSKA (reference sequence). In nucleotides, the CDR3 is TGCAGTGCTTCCGACTACAATGAGCAGTTCTTC. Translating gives CSASDYNEQFF.

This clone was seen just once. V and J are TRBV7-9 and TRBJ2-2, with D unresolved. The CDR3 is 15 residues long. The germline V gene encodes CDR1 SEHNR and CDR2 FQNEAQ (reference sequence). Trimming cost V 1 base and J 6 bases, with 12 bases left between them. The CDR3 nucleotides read TGTGCCAGCAGCTTAGGGCGCCCTAGTCCCGGGGAGCTGTTTTTT. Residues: CASSLGRPSPGELFF. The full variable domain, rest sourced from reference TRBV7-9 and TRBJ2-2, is DTGVSQNPRHKITKRGQNVTFRCDPISEHNRLYWYRQTLGQGPEFLTYFQNEAQLEKSRLLSDRFSAERPKGSFSTLEIQRTEQGDSAMYLCASSLGRPSPGELFFGEGSRLTVL.

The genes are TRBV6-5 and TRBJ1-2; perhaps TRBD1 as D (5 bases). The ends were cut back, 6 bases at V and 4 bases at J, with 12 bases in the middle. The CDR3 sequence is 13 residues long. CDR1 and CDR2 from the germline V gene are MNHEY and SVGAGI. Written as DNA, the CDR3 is TGTGCCAGCAGCCCGGACATCAGCTATGGCTACACCTTC. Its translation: CASSPDISYGYTF.

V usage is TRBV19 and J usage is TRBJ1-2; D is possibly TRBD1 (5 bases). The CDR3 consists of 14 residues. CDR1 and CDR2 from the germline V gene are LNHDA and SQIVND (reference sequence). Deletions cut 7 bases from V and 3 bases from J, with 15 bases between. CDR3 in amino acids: CASTPWGADYGYTF. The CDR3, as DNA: TGTGCCAGTACCCCCTGGGGCGCAGACTATGGCTACACCTTC.

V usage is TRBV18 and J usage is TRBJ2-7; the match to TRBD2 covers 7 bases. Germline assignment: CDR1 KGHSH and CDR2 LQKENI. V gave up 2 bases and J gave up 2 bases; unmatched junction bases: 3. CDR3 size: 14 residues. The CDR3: CASSPASGPYEQYF. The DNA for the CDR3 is TGTGCCAGCTCACCAGCTAGCGGACCCTACGAGCAGTACTTC.

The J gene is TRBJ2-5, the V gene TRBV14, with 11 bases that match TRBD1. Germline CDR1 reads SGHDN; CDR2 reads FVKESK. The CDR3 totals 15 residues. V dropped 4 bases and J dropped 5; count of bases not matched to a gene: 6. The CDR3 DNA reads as TGTGCCAGCAGCCTGGACAGGGGGCGCGCGGAGACCCAGTACTTC. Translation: CASSLDRGRAETQYF.

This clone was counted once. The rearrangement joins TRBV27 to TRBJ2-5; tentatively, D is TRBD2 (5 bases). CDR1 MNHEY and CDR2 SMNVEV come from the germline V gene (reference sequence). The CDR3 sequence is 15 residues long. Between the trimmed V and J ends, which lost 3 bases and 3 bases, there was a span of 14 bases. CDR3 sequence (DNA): TGTGCCAGCAGTTTGATAGCGACGTCCAAAGAGACCCAGTACTTC. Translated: CASSLIATSKETQYF.

The CDR3 DNA reads TGCGCCAGCAGTGGAGTTTTCGGGGGCCCAAACACCGGGGAGCTGTTTTTT. Residues: CASSGVFGGPNTGELFF. The chain employs TRBV10-1 and TRBJ2-2; D is possibly TRBD1 or TRBD2 (6 bases each). Germline V CDR1 and CDR2: WNHNN, SYGVQD (reference sequence). CDR3 length: 17 residues. V dropped 4 bases and J dropped 2 bases, with 17 bases sitting between them.

DNA for the CDR3: TGTGCCAGCAGCGTAGGGGTGGTAACCTACGAGCAGTACTTC. Translating gives CASSVGVVTYEQYF. J is TRBJ2-7 and V is TRBV9, with D unresolved. Deletions cut 0 bases from V and 2 bases from J, with 9 bases between. Germline CDR1 and CDR2: SGDLS and YYNGEE. The CDR3 has 14 residues.

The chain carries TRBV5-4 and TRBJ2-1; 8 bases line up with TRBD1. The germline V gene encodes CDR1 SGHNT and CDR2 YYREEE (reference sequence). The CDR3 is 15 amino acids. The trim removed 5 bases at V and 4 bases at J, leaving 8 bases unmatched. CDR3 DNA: TGTGCCAGCAGAAAAACACAGGGGGAGTACAATGAGCAGTTCTTC. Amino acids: CASRKTQGEYNEQFF. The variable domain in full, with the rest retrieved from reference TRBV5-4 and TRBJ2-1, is ETGVTQSPTHLIKTRGQQVTLRCSSQSGHNTVSWYQQALGQGPQFIFQYYREEENGRGNFPPRFSGLQFPNYSSELNVNALELDDSALYLCASRKTQGEYNEQFFGPGTRLTVL.

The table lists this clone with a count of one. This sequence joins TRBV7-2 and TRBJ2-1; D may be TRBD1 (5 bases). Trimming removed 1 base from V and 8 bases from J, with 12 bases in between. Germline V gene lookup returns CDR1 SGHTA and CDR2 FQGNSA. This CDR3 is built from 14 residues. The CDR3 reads CASSLETELYEQFF. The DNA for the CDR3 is TGTGCCAGCAGCTTAGAGACAGAGCTCTATGAGCAGTTCTTC.

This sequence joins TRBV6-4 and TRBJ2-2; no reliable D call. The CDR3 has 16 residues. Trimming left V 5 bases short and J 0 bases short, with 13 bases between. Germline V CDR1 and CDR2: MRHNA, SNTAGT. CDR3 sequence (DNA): TGTGCCAGCAGTAAGGGCAAGCTTTCGAACACCGGGGAGCTGTTTTTT. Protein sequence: CASSKGKLSNTGELFF.